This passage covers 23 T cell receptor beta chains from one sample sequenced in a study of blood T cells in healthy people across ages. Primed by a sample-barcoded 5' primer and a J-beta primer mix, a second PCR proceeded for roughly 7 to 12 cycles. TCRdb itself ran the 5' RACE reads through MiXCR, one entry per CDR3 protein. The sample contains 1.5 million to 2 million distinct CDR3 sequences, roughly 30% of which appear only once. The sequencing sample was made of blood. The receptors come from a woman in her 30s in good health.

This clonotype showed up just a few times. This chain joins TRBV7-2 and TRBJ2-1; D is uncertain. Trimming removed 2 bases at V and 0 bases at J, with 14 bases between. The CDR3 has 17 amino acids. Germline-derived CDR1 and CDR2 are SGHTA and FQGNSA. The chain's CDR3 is CASSLISGLSSYNEQFF. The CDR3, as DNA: TGTGCCAGCAGCTTAATATCAGGTCTTAGCTCCTACAATGAGCAGTTCTTC.

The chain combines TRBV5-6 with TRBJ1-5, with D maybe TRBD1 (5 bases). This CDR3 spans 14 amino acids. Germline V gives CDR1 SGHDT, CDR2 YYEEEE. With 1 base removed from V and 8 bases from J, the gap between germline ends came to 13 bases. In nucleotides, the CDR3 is TGTGCCAGCAGCTTGATAGGGCAGGACAAGCCCCAGCATTTT. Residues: CASSLIGQDKPQHF.

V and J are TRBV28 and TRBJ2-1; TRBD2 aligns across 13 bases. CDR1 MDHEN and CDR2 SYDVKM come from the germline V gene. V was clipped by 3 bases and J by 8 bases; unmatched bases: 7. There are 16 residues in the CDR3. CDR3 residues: CASSFQTSGGADEQFF. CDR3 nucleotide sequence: TGTGCCAGCAGTTTCCAAACTAGCGGGGGGGCGGATGAGCAGTTCTTC.

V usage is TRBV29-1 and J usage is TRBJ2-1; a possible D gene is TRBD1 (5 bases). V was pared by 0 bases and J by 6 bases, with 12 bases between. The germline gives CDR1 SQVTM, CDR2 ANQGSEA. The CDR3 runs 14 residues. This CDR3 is CSVEDRQGGNEQFF. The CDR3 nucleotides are TGCAGCGTTGAAGATCGGCAGGGTGGCAATGAGCAGTTCTTC.

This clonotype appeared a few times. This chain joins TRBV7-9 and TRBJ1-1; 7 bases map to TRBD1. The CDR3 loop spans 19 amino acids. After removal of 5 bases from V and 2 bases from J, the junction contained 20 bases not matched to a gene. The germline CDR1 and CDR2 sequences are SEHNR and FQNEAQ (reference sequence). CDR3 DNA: TGTGCCAGCAGCCCTTTACGGAGGGGGCCCCAGTATTCAAACACTGAAGCTTTCTTT. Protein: CASSPLRRGPQYSNTEAFF.

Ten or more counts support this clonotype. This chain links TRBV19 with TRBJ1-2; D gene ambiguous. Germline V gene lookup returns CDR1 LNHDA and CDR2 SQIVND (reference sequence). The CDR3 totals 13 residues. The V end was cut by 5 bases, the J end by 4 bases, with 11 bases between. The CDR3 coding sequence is TGTGCCAGTAGTTGGGAGGGAACCTATGGCTACACCTTC. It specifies CASSWEGTYGYTF.

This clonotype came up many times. CDR3 in DNA: TGTGCCAGCAGCTTGGACAGGGGGTCAGAGACCCAGTACTTC. Translated: CASSLDRGSETQYF. The genes are TRBV11-2 and TRBJ2-5; 10 nucleotides line up with TRBD1. This CDR3 spans 14 amino acids. Germline lookup yields CDR1 SGHAT and CDR2 FQNNGV. V was pared by 3 bases and J by 4 bases, with 2 bases of the junction left unmatched. The full variable domain, completed using reference TRBV11-2 and TRBJ2-5, is EAGVAQSPRYKIIEKRQSVAFWCNPISGHATLYWYQQILGQGPKLLIQFQNNGVVDDSQLPKDRFSAERLKGVDSTLKIQPAKLEDSAVYLCASSLDRGSETQYFGPGTRLLVL.

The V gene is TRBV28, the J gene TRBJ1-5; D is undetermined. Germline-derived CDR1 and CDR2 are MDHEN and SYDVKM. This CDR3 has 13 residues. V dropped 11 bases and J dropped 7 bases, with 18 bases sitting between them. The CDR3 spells CAGSLLLGQPQHF. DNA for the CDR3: TGTGCCGGTAGTTTACTCCTAGGGCAGCCCCAGCATTTT.

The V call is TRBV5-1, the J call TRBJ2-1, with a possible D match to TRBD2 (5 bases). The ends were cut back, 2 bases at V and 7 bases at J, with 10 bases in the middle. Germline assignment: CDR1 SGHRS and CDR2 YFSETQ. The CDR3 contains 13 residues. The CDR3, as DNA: TGCGCCAGCAGCTTAGACTTAGCGAATGAGCAGTTCTTC. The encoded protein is CASSLDLANEQFF.

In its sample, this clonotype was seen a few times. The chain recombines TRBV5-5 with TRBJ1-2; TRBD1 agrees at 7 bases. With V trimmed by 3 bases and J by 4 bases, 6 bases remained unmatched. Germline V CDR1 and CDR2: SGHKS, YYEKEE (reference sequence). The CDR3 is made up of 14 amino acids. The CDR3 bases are TGTGCCAGCAGCTCGACAGGGACGGTCTATGGCTACACCTTC. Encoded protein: CASSSTGTVYGYTF.

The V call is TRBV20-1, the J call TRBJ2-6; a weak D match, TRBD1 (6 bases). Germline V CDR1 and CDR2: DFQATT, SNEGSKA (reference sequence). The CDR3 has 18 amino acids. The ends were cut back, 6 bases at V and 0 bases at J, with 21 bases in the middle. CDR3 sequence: CSARNLGQSNSGANVLTF. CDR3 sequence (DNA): TGCAGTGCCAGAAATCTAGGACAGAGTAACTCTGGGGCCAACGTCCTGACTTTC.

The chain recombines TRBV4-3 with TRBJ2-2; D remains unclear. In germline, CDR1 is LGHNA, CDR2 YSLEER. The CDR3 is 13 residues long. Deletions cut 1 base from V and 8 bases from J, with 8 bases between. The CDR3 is CASSQVEVGELFF. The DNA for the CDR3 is TGCGCCAGCAGCCAAGTCGAAGTGGGGGAGCTGTTTTTT.

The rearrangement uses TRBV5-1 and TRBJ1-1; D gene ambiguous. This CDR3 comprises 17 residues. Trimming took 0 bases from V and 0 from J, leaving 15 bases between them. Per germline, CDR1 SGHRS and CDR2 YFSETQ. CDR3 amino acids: CASSLVVQPVVNTEAFF. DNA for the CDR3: TGCGCCAGCAGCTTGGTGGTCCAGCCAGTTGTGAACACTGAAGCTTTCTTT.

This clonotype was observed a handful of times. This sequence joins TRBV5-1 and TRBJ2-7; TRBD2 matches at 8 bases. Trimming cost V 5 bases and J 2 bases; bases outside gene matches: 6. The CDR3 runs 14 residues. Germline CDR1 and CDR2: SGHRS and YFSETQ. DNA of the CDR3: TGCGCCAGCAGGGTAGCGGGGCCTGCCTACGAGCAGTACTTC. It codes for CASRVAGPAYEQYF.

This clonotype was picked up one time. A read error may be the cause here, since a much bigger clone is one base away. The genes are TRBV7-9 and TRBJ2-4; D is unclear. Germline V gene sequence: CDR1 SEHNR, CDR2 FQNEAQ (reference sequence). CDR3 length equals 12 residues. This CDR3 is CASRSYGVEQCF. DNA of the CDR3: TGTGCCAGCAGGTCGTATGGGGTCGAGCAGTGCTTC.

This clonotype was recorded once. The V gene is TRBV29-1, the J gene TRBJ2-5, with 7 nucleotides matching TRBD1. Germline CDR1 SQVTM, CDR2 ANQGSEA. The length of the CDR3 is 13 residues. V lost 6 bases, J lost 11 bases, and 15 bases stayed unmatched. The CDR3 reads CSVQITGDNEQYF. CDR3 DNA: TGCAGCGTCCAAATTACAGGGGACAATGAGCAGTACTTC.

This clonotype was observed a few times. The DNA of the CDR3 is TGTGCCAGCGGTACATGGATTGAAGCTTTCTTT. This encodes CASGTWIEAFF. The chain recombines TRBV3-1 with TRBJ1-1; D remains ambiguous. Trimming stripped 8 bases from V and 7 bases from J, with 11 bases between. CDR3 length: 11 amino acids. Germline CDR1 is LGHDT and CDR2 is YNNKEL (reference sequence).

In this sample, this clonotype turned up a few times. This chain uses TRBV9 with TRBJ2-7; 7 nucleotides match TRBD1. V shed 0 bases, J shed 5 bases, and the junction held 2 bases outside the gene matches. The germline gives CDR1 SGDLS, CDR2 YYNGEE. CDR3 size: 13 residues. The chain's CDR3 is CASSVAGGDEQYF. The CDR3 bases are TGTGCCAGCAGCGTAGCAGGGGGAGACGAGCAGTACTTC.

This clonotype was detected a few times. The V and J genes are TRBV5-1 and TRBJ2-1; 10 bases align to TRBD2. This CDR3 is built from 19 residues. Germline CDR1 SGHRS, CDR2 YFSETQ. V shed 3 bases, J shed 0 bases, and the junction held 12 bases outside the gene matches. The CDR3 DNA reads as TGCGCCAGCAGCTATTATGGGCTAGCGGGAGAGAGCTCCTACAATGAGCAGTTCTTC. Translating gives CASSYYGLAGESSYNEQFF.

The CDR3 coding sequence is TGCAGTGCTAGAGACGTACGGCCGTTAGCCTACGAGCGGTACTTC. This codes for CSARDVRPLAYERYF. The chain employs TRBV20-1 and TRBJ2-5, with D hard to call. Trimming stripped 0 bases from V and 13 bases from J, with 24 bases between. CDR3 length: 15 residues. Germline V lookup: CDR1 DFQATT, CDR2 SNEGSKA (reference sequence).

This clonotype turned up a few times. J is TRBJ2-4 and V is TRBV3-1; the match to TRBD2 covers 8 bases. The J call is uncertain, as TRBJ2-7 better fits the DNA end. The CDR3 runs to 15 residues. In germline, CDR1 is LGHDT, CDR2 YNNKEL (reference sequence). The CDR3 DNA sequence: TGTGCCAGCAGCGGGGTAGCGGGGACTACTGGCGAGCAGTACTTC. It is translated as CASSGVAGTTGEQYF.

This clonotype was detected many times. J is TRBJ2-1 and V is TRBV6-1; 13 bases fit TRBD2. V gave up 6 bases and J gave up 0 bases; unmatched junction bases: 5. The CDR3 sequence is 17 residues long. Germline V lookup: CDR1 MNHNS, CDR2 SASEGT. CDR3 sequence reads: CASRSLAGGVSYNEQFF. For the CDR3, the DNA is TGTGCCAGCAGGTCACTAGCGGGGGGGGTCTCCTACAATGAGCAGTTCTTC.

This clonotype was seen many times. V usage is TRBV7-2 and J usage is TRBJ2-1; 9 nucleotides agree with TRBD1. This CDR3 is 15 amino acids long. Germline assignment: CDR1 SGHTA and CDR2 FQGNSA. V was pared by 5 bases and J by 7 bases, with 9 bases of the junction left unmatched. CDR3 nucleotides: TGTGCCAGCAGCCCCACCGGGACAGGGACGAATGAGCAGTTCTTC. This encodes CASSPTGTGTNEQFF.